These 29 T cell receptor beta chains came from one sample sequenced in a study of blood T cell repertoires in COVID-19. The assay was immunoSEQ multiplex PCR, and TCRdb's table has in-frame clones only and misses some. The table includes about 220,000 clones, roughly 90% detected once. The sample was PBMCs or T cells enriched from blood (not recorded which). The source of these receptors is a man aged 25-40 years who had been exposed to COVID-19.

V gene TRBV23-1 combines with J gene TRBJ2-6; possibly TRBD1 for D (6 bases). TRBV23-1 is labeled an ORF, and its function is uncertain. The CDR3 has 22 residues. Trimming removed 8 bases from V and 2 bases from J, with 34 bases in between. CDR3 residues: CASAPQGQGSPLARAGANVLTF. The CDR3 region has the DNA TGCGCCAGCGCCCCTCAGGGGCAGGGTTCGCCCCTAGCCCGGGCTGGGGCCAACGTCCTGACTTTC.

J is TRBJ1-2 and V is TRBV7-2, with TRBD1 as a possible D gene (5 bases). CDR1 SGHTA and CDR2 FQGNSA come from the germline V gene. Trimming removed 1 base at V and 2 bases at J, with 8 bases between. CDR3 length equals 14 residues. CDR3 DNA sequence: TGTGCCAGCAGCTTAGAGGGGCAGAACTATGGCTACACCTTC. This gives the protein CASSLEGQNYGYTF.

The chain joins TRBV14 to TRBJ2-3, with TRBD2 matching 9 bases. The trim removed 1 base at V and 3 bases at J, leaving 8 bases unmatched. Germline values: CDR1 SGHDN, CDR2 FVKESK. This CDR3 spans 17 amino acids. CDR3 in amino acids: CASSQAGGGAVTDTQYF. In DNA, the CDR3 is TGTGCCAGCAGCCAAGCAGGCGGGGGGGCCGTAACAGATACGCAGTATTTT.

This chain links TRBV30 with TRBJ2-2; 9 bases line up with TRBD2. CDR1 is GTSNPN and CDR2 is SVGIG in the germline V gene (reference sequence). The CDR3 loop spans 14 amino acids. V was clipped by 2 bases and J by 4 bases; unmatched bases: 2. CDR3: CAWSPLAGTGELFF. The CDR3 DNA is TGTGCCTGGAGTCCACTAGCGGGCACCGGGGAGCTGTTTTTT.

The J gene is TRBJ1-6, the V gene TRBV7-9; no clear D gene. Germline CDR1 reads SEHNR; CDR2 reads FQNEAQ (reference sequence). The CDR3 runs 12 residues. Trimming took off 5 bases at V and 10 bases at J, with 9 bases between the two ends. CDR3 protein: CASSPSWSPLHF. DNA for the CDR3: TGTGCCAGCAGCCCCAGTTGGTCACCCCTCCACTTT.

The CDR3 DNA reads as TGCGCCAGCAGCGACTTACAGGGGGCTGTAAACATTCAGTACTTC. Translated, it gives CASSDLQGAVNIQYF. The chain combines TRBV5-1 with TRBJ2-4; 9 bases are a match to TRBD1. CDR3 length: 15 residues. The germline V gene encodes CDR1 SGHRS and CDR2 YFSETQ. The ends lost 4 bases at V and 6 bases at J; junction bases unmatched: 8. Combining the CDR3 with reference TRBV5-1 and TRBJ2-4 gives the whole variable domain KAGVTQTPRYLIKTRGQQVTLSCSPISGHRSVSWYQQTPGQGLQFLFEYFSETQRNKGNFPGRFSGRQFSNSRSEMNVSTLELGDSALYLCASSDLQGAVNIQYFGAGTRLSVL.

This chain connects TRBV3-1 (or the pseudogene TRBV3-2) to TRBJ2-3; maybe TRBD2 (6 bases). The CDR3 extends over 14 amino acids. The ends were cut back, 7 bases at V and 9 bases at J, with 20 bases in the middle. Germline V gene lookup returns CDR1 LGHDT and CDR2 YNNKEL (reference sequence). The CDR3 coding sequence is TGTGCCAGCACCCACACGGGGGAAGGGAGGACGCAGTATTTT. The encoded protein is CASTHTGEGRTQYF.

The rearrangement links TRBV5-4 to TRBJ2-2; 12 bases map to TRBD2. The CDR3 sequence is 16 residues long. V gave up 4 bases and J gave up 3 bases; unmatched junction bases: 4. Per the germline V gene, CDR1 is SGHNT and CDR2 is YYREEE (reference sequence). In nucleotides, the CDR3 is TGTGCCAGCAGCGCACGACTAGCGGGGGACACCGGGGAGCTGTTTTTT. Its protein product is CASSARLAGDTGELFF.

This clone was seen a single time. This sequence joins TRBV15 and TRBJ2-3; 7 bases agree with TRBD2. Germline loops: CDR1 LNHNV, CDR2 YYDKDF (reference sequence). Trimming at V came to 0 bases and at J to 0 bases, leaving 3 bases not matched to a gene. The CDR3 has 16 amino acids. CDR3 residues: CATSRDTSASTDTQYF. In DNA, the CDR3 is TGTGCCACCAGCAGAGATACTAGCGCAAGCACAGATACGCAGTATTTT. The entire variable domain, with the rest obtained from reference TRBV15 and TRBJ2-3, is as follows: DAMVIQNPRYQVTQFGKPVTLSCSQTLNHNVMYWYQQKSSQAPKLLFHYYDKDFNNEADTPDNFQSRRPNTSFCFLDIRSPGLGDTAMYLCATSRDTSASTDTQYFGPGTRLTVL.

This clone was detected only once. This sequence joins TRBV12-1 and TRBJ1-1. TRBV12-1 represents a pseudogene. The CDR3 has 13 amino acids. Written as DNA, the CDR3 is TGTGCCAGCAGCTTTCGGGGGTTCCCTGAAGCTTTCTTT. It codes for CASSFRGFPEAFF.

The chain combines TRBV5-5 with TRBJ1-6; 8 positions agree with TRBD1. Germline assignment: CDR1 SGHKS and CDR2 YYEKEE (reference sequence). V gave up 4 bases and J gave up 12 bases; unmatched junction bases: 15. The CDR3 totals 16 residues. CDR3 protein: CASSIRPGTGAGPLHF. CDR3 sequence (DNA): TGTGCCAGCAGCATTCGACCTGGGACAGGAGCGGGACCCCTCCACTTT.

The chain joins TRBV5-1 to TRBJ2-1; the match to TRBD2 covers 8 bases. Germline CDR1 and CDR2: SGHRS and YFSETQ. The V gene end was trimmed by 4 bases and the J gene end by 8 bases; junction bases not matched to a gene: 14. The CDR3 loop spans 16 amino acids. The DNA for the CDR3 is TGCGCCAGCAGCCACCCTCTCTCGGGGGGGCCGGATGAGCAGTTCTTC. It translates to CASSHPLSGGPDEQFF.

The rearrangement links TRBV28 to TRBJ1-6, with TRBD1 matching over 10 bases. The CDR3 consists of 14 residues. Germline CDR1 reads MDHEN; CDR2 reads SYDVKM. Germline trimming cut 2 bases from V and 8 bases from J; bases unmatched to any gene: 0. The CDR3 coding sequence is TGTGCCAGCAGTTTAGGGACAGGGGATTCACCCCTCCACTTT. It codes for CASSLGTGDSPLHF.

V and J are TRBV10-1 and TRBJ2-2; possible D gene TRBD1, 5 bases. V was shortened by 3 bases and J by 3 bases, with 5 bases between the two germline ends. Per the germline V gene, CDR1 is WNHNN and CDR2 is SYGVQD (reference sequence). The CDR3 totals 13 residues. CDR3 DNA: TGCGCCAGCAGTGACAGGGACACCGGGGAGCTGTTTTTT. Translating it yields CASSDRDTGELFF.

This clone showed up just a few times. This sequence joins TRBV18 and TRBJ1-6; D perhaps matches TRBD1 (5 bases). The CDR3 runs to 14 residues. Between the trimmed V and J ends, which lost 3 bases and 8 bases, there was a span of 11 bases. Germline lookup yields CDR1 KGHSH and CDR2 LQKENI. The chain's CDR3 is CASSPYPGDSPLHF. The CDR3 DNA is TGTGCCAGCTCACCGTATCCGGGGGATTCACCCCTCCACTTT.

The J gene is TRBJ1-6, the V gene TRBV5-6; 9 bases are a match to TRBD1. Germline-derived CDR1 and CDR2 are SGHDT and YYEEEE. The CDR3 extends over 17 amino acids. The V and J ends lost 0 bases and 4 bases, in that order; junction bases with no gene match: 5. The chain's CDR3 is CASSLGAGQGYNSPLHF. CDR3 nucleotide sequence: TGTGCCAGCAGCTTGGGGGCGGGACAGGGTTATAATTCACCCCTCCACTTT.

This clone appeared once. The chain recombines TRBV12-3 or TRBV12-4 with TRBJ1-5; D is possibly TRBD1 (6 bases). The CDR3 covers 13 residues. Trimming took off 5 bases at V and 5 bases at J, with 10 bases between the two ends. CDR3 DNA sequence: TGTGCCAGCAGTCAGGACAGTTATCAGCCCCAGCATTTT. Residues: CASSQDSYQPQHF.

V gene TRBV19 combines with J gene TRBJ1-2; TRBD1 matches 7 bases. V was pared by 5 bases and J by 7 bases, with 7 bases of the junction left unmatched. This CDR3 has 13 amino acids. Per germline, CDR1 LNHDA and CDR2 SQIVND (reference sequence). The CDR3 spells CASSDDRVGGYTF. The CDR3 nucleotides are TGTGCCAGTAGTGATGACAGGGTTGGTGGCTACACCTTC.

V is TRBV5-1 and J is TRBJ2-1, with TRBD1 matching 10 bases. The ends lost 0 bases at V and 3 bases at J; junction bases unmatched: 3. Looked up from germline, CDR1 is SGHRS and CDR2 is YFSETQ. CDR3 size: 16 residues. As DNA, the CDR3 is TGCGCCAGCAGCTTGGGGGACAGGGGCCTCTACAATGAGCAGTTCTTC. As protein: CASSLGDRGLYNEQFF.

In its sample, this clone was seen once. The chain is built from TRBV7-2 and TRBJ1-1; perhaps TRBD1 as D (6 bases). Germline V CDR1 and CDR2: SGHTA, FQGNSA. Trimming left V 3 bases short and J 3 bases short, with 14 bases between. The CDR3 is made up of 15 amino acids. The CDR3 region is CASSLDSPPDTEAFF. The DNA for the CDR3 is TGTGCCAGCAGCTTGGACAGCCCCCCAGACACTGAAGCTTTCTTT.

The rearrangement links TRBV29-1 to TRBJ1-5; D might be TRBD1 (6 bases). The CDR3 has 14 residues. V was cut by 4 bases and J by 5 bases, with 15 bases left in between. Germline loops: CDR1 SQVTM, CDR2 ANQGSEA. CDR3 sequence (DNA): TGCAGCGTTGGTTTAGGACAGACGGATCAGCCCCAGCATTTT. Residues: CSVGLGQTDQPQHF.

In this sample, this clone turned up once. As DNA, the CDR3 is TGTGCCAGCAGTGGTTACAGGTCACGCTCTGGGGCCAACGTCCTGACTTTC. It yields the protein CASSGYRSRSGANVLTF. This rearrangement joins TRBV6-4 to TRBJ2-6; a weak D match, TRBD1 (5 bases). The CDR3 loop spans 17 amino acids. Trimming left V 4 bases short and J 0 bases short, with 13 bases between. In germline, CDR1 is MRHNA, CDR2 SNTAGT.

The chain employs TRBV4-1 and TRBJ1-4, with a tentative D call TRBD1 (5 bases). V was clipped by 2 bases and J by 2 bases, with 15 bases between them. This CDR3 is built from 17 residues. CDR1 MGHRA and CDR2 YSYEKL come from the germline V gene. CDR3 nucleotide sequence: TGCGCCAGCAGCCAAACGCCAACTGGGGCCACTAATGAAAAACTGTTTTTT. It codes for CASSQTPTGATNEKLFF.

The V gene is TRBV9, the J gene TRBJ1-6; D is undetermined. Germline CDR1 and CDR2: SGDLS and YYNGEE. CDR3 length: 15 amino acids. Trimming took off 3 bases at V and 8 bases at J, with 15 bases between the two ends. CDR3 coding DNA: TGTGCCAGCAGCGCTCTACCCGACGGGGATTCACCCCTCCACTTT. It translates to CASSALPDGDSPLHF.

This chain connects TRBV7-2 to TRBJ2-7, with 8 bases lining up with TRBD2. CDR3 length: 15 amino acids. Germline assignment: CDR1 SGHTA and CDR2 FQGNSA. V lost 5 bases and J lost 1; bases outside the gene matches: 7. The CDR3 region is CASSLSGGLSYEQYF. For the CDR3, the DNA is TGTGCCAGCAGCCTGAGCGGGGGTCTGTCCTACGAGCAGTACTTC.

The CDR3 bases are TGTGCCAGCAGCTTGTACGCTAGCAGAGAGACCCAGTACTTC. Encoded protein: CASSLYASRETQYF. V and J are TRBV11-1 and TRBJ2-5, with a possible D match to TRBD2 (5 bases). This CDR3 comprises 14 residues. The germline gives CDR1 SGHAT, CDR2 FQDESV (reference sequence). Trimming took 3 bases from V and 4 from J, leaving 12 bases between them.

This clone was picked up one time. CDR3: CSASLTGMNTEAFF. In nucleotides, the CDR3 is TGCAGTGCTAGTTTGACAGGTATGAACACTGAAGCTTTCTTT. The chain couples TRBV20-1 to TRBJ1-1; a possible D gene is TRBD1 (6 bases). Germline-derived CDR1 and CDR2 are DFQATT and SNEGSKA (reference sequence). Trimming removed 3 bases at V and 0 bases at J, with 11 bases between. This CDR3 has 14 residues.

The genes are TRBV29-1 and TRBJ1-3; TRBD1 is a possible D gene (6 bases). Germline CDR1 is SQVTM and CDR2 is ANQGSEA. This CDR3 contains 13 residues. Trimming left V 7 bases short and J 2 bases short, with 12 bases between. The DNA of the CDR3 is TGCAGCGCCCAGGACAGCCCTGGAAACACCATATATTTT. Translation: CSAQDSPGNTIYF.

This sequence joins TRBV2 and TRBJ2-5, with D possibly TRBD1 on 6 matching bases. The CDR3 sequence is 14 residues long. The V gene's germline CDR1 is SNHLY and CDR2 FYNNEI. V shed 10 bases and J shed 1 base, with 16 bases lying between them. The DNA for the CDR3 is TGTGCCACCCAAGAAAGGACAGTCCAAGAGACCCAGTACTTC. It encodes CATQERTVQETQYF.